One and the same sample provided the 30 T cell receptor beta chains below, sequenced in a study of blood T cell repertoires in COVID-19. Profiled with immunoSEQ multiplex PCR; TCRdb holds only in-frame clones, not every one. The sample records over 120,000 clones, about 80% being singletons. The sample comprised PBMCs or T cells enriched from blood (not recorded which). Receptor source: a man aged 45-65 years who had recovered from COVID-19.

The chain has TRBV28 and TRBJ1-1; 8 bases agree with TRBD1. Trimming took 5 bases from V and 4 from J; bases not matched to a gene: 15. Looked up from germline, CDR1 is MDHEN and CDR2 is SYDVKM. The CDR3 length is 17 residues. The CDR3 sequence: CASSALTLGQGSTEAFF. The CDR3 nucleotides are TGTGCCAGCAGTGCCCTAACCTTAGGACAGGGCAGCACTGAAGCTTTCTTT. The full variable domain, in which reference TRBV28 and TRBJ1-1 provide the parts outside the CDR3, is DVKVTQSSRYLVKRTGEKVFLECVQDMDHENMFWYRQDPGLGLRLIYFSYDVKMKEKGDIPEGYSVSREKKERFSLILESASTNQTSMYLCASSALTLGQGSTEAFFGQGTRLTVV.

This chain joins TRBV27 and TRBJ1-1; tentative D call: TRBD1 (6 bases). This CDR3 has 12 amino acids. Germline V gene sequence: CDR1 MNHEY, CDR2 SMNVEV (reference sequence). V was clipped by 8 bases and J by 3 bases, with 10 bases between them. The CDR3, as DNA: TGTGCCAGCCGCAGGGGAGACACTGAAGCTTTCTTT. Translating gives CASRRGDTEAFF.

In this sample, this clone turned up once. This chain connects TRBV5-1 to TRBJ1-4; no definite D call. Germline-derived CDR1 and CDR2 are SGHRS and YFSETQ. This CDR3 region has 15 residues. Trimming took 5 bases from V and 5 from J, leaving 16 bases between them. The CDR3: CASRVQTGSNEKLFF. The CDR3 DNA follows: TGCGCCAGCAGGGTCCAAACGGGATCAAATGAAAAACTGTTTTTT.

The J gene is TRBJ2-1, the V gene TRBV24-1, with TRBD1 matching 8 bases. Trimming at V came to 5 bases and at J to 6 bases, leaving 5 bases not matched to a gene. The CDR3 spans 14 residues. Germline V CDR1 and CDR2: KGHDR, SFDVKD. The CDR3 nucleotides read TGTGCCACCAGTGTAGGGACAGGAGGCAATGAGCAGTTCTTC. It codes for CATSVGTGGNEQFF.

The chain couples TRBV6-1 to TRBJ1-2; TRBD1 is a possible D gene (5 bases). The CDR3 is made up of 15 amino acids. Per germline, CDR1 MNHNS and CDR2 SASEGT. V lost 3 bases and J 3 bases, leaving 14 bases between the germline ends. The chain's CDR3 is CASSDGGRSYYGYTF. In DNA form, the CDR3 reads TGTGCCAGCAGTGACGGGGGGAGAAGCTACTATGGCTACACCTTC.

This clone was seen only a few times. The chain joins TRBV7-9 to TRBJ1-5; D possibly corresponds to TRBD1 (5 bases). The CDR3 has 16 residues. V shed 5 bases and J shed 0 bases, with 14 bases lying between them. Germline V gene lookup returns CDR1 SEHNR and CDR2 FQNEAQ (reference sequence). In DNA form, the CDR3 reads TGTGCCAGCAGCCCTGGGACTCCTTATAGCAATCAGCCCCAGCATTTT. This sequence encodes CASSPGTPYSNQPQHF. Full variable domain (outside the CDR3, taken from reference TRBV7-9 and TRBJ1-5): DTGVSQNPRHKITKRGQNVTFRCDPISEHNRLYWYRQTLGQGPEFLTYFQNEAQLEKSRLLSDRFSAERPKGSFSTLEIQRTEQGDSAMYLCASSPGTPYSNQPQHFGDGTRLSIL.

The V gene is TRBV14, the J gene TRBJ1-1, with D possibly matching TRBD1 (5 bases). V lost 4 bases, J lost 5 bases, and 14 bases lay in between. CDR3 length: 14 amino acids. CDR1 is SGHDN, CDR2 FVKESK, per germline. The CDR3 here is CASSPGHGGTEAFF. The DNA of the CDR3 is TGTGCCAGCAGCCCCGGACACGGAGGGACTGAAGCTTTCTTT.

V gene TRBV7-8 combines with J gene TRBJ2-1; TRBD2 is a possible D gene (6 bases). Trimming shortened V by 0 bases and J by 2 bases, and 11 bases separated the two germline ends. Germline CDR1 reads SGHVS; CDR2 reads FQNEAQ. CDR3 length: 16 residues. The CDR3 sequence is CASSLAVGGAYNEQFF. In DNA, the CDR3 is TGTGCCAGCAGCTTAGCCGTGGGGGGAGCCTACAATGAGCAGTTCTTC. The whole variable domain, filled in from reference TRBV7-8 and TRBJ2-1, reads GAGVSQSPRYKVAKRGQDVALRCDPISGHVSLFWYQQALGQGPEFLTYFQNEAQLDKSGLPSDRFFAERPEGSVSTLKIQRTQQEDSAVYLCASSLAVGGAYNEQFFGPGTRLTVL.

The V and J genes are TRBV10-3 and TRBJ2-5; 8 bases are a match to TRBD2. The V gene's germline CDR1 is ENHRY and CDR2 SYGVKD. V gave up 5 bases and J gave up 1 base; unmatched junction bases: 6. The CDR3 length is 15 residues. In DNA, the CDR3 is TGTGCCATCAGTCCGGGACTAGGGGGCCAAGAGACCCAGTACTTC. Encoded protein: CAISPGLGGQETQYF.

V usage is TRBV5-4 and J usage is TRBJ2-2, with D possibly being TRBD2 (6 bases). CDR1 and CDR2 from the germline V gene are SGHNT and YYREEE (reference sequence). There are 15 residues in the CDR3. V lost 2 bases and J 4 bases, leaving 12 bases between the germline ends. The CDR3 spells CASSFGDFTTGELFF. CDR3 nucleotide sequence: TGTGCCAGCAGCTTTGGGGACTTCACCACCGGGGAGCTGTTTTTT.

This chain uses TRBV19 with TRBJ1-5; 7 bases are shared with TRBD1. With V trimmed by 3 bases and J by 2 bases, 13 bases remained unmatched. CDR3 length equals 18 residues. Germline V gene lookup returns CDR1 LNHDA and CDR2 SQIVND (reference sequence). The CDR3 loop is CASSMWDSLGGGNQPQHF. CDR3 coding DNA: TGTGCCAGTAGTATGTGGGACAGCCTTGGCGGGGGCAATCAGCCCCAGCATTTT. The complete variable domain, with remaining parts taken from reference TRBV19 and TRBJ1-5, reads DGGITQSPKYLFRKEGQNVTLSCEQNLNHDAMYWYRQDPGQGLRLIYYSQIVNDFQKGDIAEGYSVSREKKESFPLTVTSAQKNPTAFYLCASSMWDSLGGGNQPQHFGDGTRLSIL.

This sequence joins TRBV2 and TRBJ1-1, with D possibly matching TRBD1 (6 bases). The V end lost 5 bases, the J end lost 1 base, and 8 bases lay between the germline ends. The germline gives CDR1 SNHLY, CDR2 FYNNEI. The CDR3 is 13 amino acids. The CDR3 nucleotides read TGTGCCAGCAGTTTGGGGGCGAACACTGAAGCTTTCTTT. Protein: CASSLGANTEAFF.

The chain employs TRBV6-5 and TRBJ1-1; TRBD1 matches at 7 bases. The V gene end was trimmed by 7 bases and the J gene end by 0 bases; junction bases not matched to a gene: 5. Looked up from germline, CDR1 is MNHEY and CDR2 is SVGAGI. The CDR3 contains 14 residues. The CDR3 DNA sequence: TGTGCCAGCATAAGGGACAGCCTGAACACTGAAGCTTTCTTT. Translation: CASIRDSLNTEAFF.

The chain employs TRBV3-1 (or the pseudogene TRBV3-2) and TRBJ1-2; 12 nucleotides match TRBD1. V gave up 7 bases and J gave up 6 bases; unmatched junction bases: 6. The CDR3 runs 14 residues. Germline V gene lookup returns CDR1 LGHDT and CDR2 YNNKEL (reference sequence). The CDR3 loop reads CASKPGQGAHGYTF. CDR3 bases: TGTGCCAGCAAACCGGGACAGGGGGCGCATGGCTACACCTTC.

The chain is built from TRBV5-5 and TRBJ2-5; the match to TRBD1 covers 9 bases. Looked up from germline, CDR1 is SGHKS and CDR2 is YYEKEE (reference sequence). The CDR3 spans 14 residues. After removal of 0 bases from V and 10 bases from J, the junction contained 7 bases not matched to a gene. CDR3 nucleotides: TGTGCCAGCAGCTTGGGGGACAGGGTGCCTAGCCAGTACTTC. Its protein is CASSLGDRVPSQYF.

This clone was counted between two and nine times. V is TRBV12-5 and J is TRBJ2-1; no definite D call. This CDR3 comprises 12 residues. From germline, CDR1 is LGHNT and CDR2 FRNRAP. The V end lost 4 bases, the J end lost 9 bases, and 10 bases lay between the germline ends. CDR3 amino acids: CASGSIPTEQFF. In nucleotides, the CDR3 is TGTGCTAGTGGTTCGATCCCTACTGAGCAGTTCTTC.

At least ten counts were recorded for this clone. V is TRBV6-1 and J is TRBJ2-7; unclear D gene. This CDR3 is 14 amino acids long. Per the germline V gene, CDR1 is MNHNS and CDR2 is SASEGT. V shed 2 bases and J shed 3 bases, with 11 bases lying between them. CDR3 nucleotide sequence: TGTGCCAGCAGTGAACGCGGCTCGGGCTACGAGCAGTACTTC. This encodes CASSERGSGYEQYF.

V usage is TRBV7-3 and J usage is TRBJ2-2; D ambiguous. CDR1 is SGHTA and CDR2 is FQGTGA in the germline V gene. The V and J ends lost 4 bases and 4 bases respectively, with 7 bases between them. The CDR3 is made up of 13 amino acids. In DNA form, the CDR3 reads TGTGCCAGCAGCTATTATATCACCGGGGAGCTGTTTTTT. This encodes CASSYYITGELFF. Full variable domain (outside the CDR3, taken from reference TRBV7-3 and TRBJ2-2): GAGVSQTPSNKVTEKGKYVELRCDPISGHTALYWYRQSLGQGPEFLIYFQGTGAADDSGLPNDRFFAVRPEGSVSTLKIQRTERGDSAVYLCASSYYITGELFFGEGSRLTVL.

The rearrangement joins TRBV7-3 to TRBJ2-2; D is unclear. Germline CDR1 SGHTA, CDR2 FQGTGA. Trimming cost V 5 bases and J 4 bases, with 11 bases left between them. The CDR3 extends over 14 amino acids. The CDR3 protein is CASSPSLLTGELFF. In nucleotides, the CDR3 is TGTGCCAGCAGCCCGTCTCTTCTCACCGGGGAGCTGTTTTTT.

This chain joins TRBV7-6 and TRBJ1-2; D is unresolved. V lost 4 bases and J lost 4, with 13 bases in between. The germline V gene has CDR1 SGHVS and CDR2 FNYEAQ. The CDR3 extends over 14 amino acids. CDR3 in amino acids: CASSSMEGGYGYTF. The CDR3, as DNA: TGTGCCAGCAGCTCCATGGAGGGTGGCTATGGCTACACCTTC.

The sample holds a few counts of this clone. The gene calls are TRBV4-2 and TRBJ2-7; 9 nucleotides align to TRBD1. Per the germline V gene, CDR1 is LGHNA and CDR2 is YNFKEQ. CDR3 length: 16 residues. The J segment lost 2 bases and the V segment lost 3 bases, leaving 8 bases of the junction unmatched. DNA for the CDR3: TGTGCCAGCAGCCAGTCCCGGGGACAGGGAACCTACGAGCAGTACTTC. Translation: CASSQSRGQGTYEQYF.

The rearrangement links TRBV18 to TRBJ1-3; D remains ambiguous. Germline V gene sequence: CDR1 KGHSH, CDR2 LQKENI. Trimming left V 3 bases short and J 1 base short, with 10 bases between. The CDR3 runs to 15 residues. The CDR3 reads CASSPNSQSGNTIYF. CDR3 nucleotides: TGTGCCAGCTCACCTAATTCCCAGTCTGGAAACACCATATATTTT.

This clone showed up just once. CDR3 nucleotide sequence: TGCGCCAGCAGTGAGTTAGGCGGGCCGAACACCGGGGAGCTGTTTTTT. Protein sequence: CASSELGGPNTGELFF. This chain connects TRBV10-1 to TRBJ2-2; a possible D gene is TRBD2 (5 bases). The V end lost 1 base, the J end lost 0 bases, and 9 bases lay between the germline ends. Per germline, CDR1 WNHNN and CDR2 SYGVQD (reference sequence). CDR3 size: 16 residues.

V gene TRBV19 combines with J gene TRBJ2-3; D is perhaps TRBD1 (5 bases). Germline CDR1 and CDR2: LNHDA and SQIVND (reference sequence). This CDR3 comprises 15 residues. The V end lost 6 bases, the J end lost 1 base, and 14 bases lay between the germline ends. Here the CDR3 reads CASSILGAGTDTQYF. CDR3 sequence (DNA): TGTGCCAGTAGCATCCTAGGGGCGGGCACAGATACGCAGTATTTT.

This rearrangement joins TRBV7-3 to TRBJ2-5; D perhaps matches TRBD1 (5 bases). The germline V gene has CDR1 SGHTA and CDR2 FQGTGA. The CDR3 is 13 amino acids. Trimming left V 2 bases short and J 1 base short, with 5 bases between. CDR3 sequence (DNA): TGTGCCAGCAGCTTACAGGGCCAAGAGACCCAGTACTTC. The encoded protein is CASSLQGQETQYF.

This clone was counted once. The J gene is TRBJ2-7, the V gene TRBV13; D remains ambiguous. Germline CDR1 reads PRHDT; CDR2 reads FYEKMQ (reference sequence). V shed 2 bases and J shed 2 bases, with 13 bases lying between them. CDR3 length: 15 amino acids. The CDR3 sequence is CASSLPGQIAYEQYF. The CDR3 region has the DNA TGTGCCAGCAGCTTACCCGGTCAAATCGCCTACGAGCAGTACTTC.

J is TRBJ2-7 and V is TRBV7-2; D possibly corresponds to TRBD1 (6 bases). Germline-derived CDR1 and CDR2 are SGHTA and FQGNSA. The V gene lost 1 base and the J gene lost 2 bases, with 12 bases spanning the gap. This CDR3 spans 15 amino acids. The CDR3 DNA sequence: TGTGCCAGCAGCTTAGGATCAGGGGATGCCTACGAGCAGTACTTC. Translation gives CASSLGSGDAYEQYF.

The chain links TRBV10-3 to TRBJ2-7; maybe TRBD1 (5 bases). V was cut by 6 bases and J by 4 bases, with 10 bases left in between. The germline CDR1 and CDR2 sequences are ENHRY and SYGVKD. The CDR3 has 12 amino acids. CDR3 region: CAIRGREYEQYF. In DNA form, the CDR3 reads TGTGCCATCAGGGGGCGCGAATACGAGCAGTACTTC.

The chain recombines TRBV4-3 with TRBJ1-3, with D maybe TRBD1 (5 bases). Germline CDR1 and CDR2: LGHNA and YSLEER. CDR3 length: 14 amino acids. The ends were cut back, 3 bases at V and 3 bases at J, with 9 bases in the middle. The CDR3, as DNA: TGCGCCAGCAGCCAGGGGCTCGTTGGAAACACCATATATTTT. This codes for CASSQGLVGNTIYF.

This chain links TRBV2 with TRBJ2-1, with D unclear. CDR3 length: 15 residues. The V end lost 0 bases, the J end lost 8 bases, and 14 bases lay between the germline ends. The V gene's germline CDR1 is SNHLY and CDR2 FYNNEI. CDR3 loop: CASSEALVAVDEQFF. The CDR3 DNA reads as TGTGCCAGCAGTGAAGCCTTGGTGGCGGTTGATGAGCAGTTCTTC.